These 2 T cell receptor beta chains came from one sample sequenced in a study of blood T cell repertoires in COVID-19. Using immunoSEQ multiplex PCR, the repertoire was profiled, and TCRdb retains in-frame clones only, with some absent. Of 100,000 to 150,000 clones listed, about 89% are singletons. Sample: peripheral blood. The receptors were gathered from a man aged 60 to 69 with COVID-19, enrolled during active disease.

This clone was recorded only once. The V call is TRBV5-1, the J call TRBJ1-1, with D possibly matching TRBD1 (5 bases). V gave up 0 bases and J gave up 2 bases, with 8 bases separating them. Looked up from germline, CDR1 is SGHRS and CDR2 is YFSETQ. The CDR3 consists of 14 residues. The CDR3, as DNA: TGCGCCAGCAGCTTGGATCAGGGTAACACTGAAGCTTTCTTT. Amino acids: CASSLDQGNTEAFF. Variable domain in full (rest from reference TRBV5-1 and TRBJ1-1): KAGVTQTPRYLIKTRGQQVTLSCSPISGHRSVSWYQQTPGQGLQFLFEYFSETQRNKGNFPGRFSGRQFSNSRSEMNVSTLELGDSALYLCASSLDQGNTEAFFGQGTRLTVV.

This clone occurred once. The chain recombines TRBV9 with TRBJ1-4; D is uncertain. Germline CDR1 reads SGDLS; CDR2 reads YYNGEE. With 1 base removed from V and 3 bases from J, the gap between germline ends came to 4 bases. There are 13 residues in the CDR3. Here the CDR3 DNA reads TGTGCCAGCAGCGTACAATCTAATGAAAAACTGTTTTTT. Its protein product is CASSVQSNEKLFF.